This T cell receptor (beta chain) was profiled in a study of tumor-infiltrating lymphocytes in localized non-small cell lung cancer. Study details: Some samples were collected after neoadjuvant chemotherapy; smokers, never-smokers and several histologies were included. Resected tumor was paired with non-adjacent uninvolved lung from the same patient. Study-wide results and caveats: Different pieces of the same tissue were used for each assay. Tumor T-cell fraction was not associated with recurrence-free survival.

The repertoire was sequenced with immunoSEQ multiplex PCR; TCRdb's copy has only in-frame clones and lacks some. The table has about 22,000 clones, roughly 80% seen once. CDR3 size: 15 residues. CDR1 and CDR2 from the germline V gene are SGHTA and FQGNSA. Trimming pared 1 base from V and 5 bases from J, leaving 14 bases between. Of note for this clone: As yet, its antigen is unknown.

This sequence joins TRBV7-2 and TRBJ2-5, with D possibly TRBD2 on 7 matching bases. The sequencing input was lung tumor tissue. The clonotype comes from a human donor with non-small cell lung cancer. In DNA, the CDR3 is TGTGCCAGCAGCTTAGGGGCGGGGGCCTTGGAGACCCAGTACTTC. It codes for CASSLGAGALETQYF.